This T cell receptor beta chain was captured in a study of cytomegalovirus exposure and HLA in healthy donors (dated by TCRdb to about 2017). For the study in its entirety: According to an earlier analysis of 450 to 650 of the donors, 150 million to 200 million T cells yielded 117 million unique TCR beta sequences and 276 Gb of sequence data. An early release that covered around 590 HLA-typed donors contained 250 to 350 gigabases of sequencing data and about 93 million unique TCR sequences. The genetic ancestry cluster associated with self-reported Caucasian donors included about 81% of the 398 genotyped donors. The aim of the study was to test whether cataloging public T cell receptors could identify signatures of past pathogen exposure. Using immunosequencing, the study profiled T cell repertoires from about 650 subjects and related those repertoires to cytomegalovirus serostatus. Along with the approximately 650-subject first cohort, a separate validation cohort of over 90 different subjects was used. High-throughput TCR immunosequencing, statistical association of individual TCRs with disease status, and machine learning were combined to predict cytomegalovirus infection status. A later analysis re-analyzed previously published TCR beta repertoires from 600 to 850 donors and added high-resolution HLA genotyping to study TCR occurrence patterns. Rather than drawing on any new phenotypic data, the later analysis identified candidate immune exposures from TCR beta sequences and the way those sequences occurred across donors. To decide whether each TCR beta V gene segment behaved as functional or pseudogenic, an earlier analysis of some 570 of the donors relied on high-throughput TCR beta sequencing. Donor age, sex, ethnicity and CMV serostatus were collected together with the repertoire data. A later genetic analysis used genome-wide SNP genotypes for about 65% of the 666 donors, treating that subset as a discovery cohort. All discovery cohort repertoires had been generated on a single sequencing platform. HLA typing covered class I and class II loci at four-digit resolution. Typing coverage differed by locus: A, B, C, DRB1 and DQB1 were typed in roughly 620-630 donors, DQA1 in 500 to 550, DPA1 in approximately 600, and DPB1 in about 450. Four to six DR-DQ haplotypes were handled as single units for association and clustering, since linkage in the cohort was strong. On average, approximately 250,000 unique TCR beta nucleotide sequences were sequenced per donor among more than 350 genotyped donors of the cohort, with approximately 18% of those sequences being non-productive. The paper as a whole reports these results and caveats: Most TCR sequences were seen in very few donors, while some public TCRs were found in many individuals. In an earlier analysis of about 540 of the donors, most TCR beta V segments were observed in productive rearrangements about 90% or about 30% of the time, broadly matching IMGT annotations. Cytomegalovirus status was reported to be diagnosed by the classifier with high specificity and sensitivity in both the original and validation cohorts. Most CMV-associated TCR beta chains appeared to be HLA-restricted in a later analysis, and the HLA associations seemed to be driven largely by CMV exposure. HLA typing was unavailable for some donors at each locus, so association tests used only the typed subset. When HLA alleles, especially DR and DQ, strongly co-occurred, attributing TCR associations to individual alleles was difficult. This cohort had only TCR beta chains sequenced, and the lack of alpha or paired-chain data limited which features could be detected. In a later analysis, several top co-occurrence clusters were reported to appear linked to parvovirus B19, influenza, CMV and Epstein-Barr virus. A few of the identified cytomegalovirus-associated TCR beta chains were confirmed in vitro to be specific for cytomegalovirus antigens. A later analysis associated 16,951 TCR beta sequences with specific HLA alleles at a false discovery rate of 0.05. It was suggested by the authors that the approach could potentially be generalized to other disease states and immunological phenotypes. A later genetic analysis reported fewer N-insertions in productive TCRs among donors in an Asian-associated ancestry cluster than the roughly 700-donor mean. Roughly uniform sequencing depth across donors was assumed in presence/absence analyses, although this assumption may not hold. Seventeen rarely observed V segments, including chromosome 9 orphons, were excluded from the earlier analysis of 550 to 700 of the donors because counts were too low. Correlated functional status among segregating V segments might reflect linkage disequilibrium, but an unknown experimental factor could not be ruled out. A further reported finding was that TCR beta sequences accurately predicted the HLA-A and HLA-B alleles for most subjects in the first cohort. For the cohort, immune exposure information was limited to CMV serostatus. Compared with equally common non-associated chains, HLA-associated TCR beta chains in a later analysis were more clonally expanded and had lower generation probabilities. The study gave a list of roughly 150 TCR beta chains associated with cytomegalovirus. In a later analysis, TCR association rates were found to vary across HLA loci, with the most associated TCRs seen for DRB1 alleles and the fewest for HLA-C alleles. A cluster of highly shared sequence variants was judged likely to represent a technical artifact of the sequencing pipeline. An association between a missense DCLRE1C variant and V-gene and J-gene trimming of TCR beta chains was found in a later genetic analysis and replicated in an independent cohort.

As to this clone: Its target antigen remains unknown. The sample holds no much larger clone one base away, and base qualities are not on file.

The library was obtained by the immunoSEQ multiplex PCR assay. The multiplex PCR relied on a mix of 60 forward primers for TCR Vbeta segments and 13 reverse primers for TCR Jbeta segments. The CDR3 region of rearranged TCR beta genes was amplified from genomic DNA by a multiplex PCR assay. The amplified TCR beta libraries were sequenced on the Illumina HiSeq System as 87-base-pair reads. The source study handled its data this way. Across the 600 to 700 repertoires, a later analysis counted tens of millions of unique TCR beta chains, roughly 11 million of which were shared by at least two donors. To remove PCR and sequencing errors, raw reads were error-corrected and collapsed into unique sequences using a nearest-neighbor algorithm that merged closely related sequences. CDR3 sequences were aligned to IMGT reference sequences to assign V, D and J gene segments. For a sequence to be retained, a match of at least six nucleotides was required to both a V gene segment and a J gene segment. Rearrangements were classified as productive when the CDR3 lacked stop codons and remained in frame with V and J, and all other rearrangements were classified as non-productive. CDR3 was defined according to IMGT convention as the region running from the second conserved V-encoded cysteine to the conserved J-encoded phenylalanine. The earlier analysis of around 640 of the donors excluded sequences that lacked an unambiguous match to a single V gene segment. In an earlier analysis of around 600 of the donors, V segments were called functional above 56.7% productive rearrangements and were called segregating when the between-donor standard deviation exceeded 5%. A statistical classification framework was developed to diagnose cytomegalovirus status using the catalog of TCR beta chain sequences. In a later analysis, TCR nucleotide sequences were compared against IMGT/GENE-DB human TR gene sequences so that V and J genes could be assigned. In a later analysis, CDR3 sequences and most-parsimonious VDJ recombination scenarios were assigned using the TCRdist pipeline. In a later analysis, each TCR beta chain was defined by its CDR3 amino acid sequence together with its V-gene family, and reads lacking a unique V-gene family were excluded. A later analysis removed 550 to 650 highly shared, low-generation-probability nucleotide sequences to deal with suspected cross-contamination and a sequencing artifact. For each public chain, a later analysis derived a clonal expansion index from normalized ranks of inferred template counts within each repertoire. Generation probabilities in a later analysis came from a VDJ recombination model fitted to out-of-frame rearrangements, and those results were checked against IGoR. In a later analysis, hypergeometric tests were used to score TCR-TCR, TCR-HLA and TCR-CMV co-occurrence, with a repertoire-size bias correction applied to TCR pairs. False discovery rates were estimated in a later analysis by permuting HLA or CMV assignments 20 times. In a later analysis, co-occurring TCRs were grouped using DBSCAN, and TCRdist sequence similarity was added for clustering within HLA-allele-positive subsets. Repertoires with fewer than 30,000 or more than 120,000 public chains, plus five repertoires with anomalous nucleotide sharing, were excluded from co-occurrence clustering. TCRdb mirrors the immuneACCESS table, restricted to in-frame sequences. Some clones are absent from its copies; in checked studies, under half trace to an unresolved V gene, and the reason for the others is unknown. V and J calls and clone size are copied from that table; D and trimming were computed from the DNA. The sample data list 200,000 to 300,000 clones, and roughly 81% of these were observed just once. The top ten hold about 2% of the sample.

The cohort was made up of several hundred healthy bone marrow donors. At the time of sampling, all cohort members were nominally healthy, though unrecorded immune exposures were likely present. The donor was CMV seropositive and was included in the group of 250 to 300 seropositive cohort members. A peripheral blood sample was collected from each donor, and TCR beta sequencing was performed on peripheral blood mononuclear cells. Genomic DNA was extracted from the blood cell samples with the Qiagen DNeasy Blood Extraction Kit. The material sequenced was PBMCs. The TCR sequence derives from a woman between 40 and 55 years old in good health and CMV-seropositive.

The sequenced DNA: TGTGCCGCCAACCCCCCCCCGGGAGAGCCCCGCTACGAGCAGTACTTC. It is translated as CAANPPPGEPRYEQYF. In this chain, TRBV21-1 is recombined with TRBJ2-7; no check of the table's D call, TRBD2, against the DNA was made. TRBV21-1 is termed a pseudogene. Including the terminal cysteine and phenylalanine, the CDR3 comprises 16 residues. Only the CDR3 part of the read is kept: 48 bases, read in frame from the first base.